This T cell receptor (beta chain) was documented in a study of shared clonotypes between healthy human individuals. Sorted subsets were amplified in replicate PCRs using around 220 ng DNA, 30,000 to 35,000 T cell genomes. In the source study's methods: ImmunoSEQ only sent back junction sequences with no quality scores, so filtering was done differently. Profiling relied on immunoSEQ multiplex PCR, and the TCRdb table lists in-frame clones only, not all of them. V and J calls and clone size are given by that table; D and trimming were obtained from the DNA. There are some 2,000,000 clones in the sample; approximately 94% occur only once, and 0.9% to 1.4% lies in the top ten. Trimming removed 0 bases from V and 4 bases from J; junction bases left unmatched: 4. The germline V gene has CDR1 MGHRA and CDR2 YSYEKL. The CDR3 loop spans 15 amino acids. Terminally differentiated effector memory CD45RA+ cells were excluded from the naive CD8 cells, which were CD45RO-negative and positively selected for CCR7.

This clone was counted a single time. The sequenced sample was naive CD8+ T cells sorted from blood. The chain recombines TRBV4-1 with TRBJ2-7, with 9 bases matching TRBD2. This sequence was found in a man aged 18 to 29 in good health. The CDR3 loop is CASSQDWLAGYEQYF. The CDR3 nucleotides are TGCGCCAGCAGCCAAGACTGGCTAGCGGGGTACGAGCAGTACTTC.